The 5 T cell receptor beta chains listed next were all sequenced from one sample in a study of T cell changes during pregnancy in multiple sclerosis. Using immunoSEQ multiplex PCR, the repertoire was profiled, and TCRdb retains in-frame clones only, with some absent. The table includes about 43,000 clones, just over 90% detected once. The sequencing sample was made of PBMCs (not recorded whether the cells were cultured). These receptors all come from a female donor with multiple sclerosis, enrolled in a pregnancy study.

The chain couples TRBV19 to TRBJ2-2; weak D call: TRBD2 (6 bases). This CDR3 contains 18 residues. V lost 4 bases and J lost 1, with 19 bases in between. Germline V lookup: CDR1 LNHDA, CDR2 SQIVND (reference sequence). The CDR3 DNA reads TGTGCCAGTAGTAGGGACTCCCAAAGAATAGTGAACACCGGGGAGCTGTTTTTT. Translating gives CASSRDSQRIVNTGELFF.

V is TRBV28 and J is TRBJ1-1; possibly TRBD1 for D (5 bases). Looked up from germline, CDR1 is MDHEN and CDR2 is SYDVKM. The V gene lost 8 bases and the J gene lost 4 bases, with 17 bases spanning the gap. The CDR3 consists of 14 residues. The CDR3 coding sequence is TGTGCCAGCGTTGGGGGAGGATTGAGCACTGAAGCTTTCTTT. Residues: CASVGGGLSTEAFF. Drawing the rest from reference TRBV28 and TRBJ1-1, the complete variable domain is DVKVTQSSRYLVKRTGEKVFLECVQDMDHENMFWYRQDPGLGLRLIYFSYDVKMKEKGDIPEGYSVSREKKERFSLILESASTNQTSMYLCASVGGGLSTEAFFGQGTRLTVV.

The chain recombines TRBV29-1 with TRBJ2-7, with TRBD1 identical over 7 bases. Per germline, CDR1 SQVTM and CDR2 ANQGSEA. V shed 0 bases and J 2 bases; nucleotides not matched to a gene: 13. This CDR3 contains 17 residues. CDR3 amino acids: CSVEDHARTGFPYEQYF. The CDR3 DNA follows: TGCAGCGTTGAAGATCACGCGCGGACAGGTTTCCCCTACGAGCAGTACTTC.

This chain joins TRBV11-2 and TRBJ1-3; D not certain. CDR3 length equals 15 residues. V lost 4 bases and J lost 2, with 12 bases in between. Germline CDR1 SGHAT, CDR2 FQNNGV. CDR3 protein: CASSSRTHTGNTIYF. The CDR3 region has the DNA TGTGCCAGCAGCTCGAGGACTCATACTGGAAACACCATATATTTT. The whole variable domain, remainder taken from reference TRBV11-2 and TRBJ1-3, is EAGVAQSPRYKIIEKRQSVAFWCNPISGHATLYWYQQILGQGPKLLIQFQNNGVVDDSQLPKDRFSAERLKGVDSTLKIQPAKLEDSAVYLCASSSRTHTGNTIYFGEGSWLTVV.

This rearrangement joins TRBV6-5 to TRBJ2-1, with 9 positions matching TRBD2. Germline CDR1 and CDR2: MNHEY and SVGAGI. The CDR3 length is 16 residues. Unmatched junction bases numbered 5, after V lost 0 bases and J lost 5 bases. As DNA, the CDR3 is TGTGCCAGCAGTTACTCGCCTAGCGGGAACCACAATGAGCAGTTCTTC. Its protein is CASSYSPSGNHNEQFF.